This passage covers 9 T cell receptor beta chains from one sample sequenced in a study of metastatic and nonmetastatic thyroid tumors. TCRdb reanalyzed the PCR reads via MiXCR. The sample records about 7,800 clones, over 25% being singletons. Thyroid surgery was performed in patients who had received no treatment beforehand. Sequences were obtained from adjacent normal tissue. The source of these receptors is a female donor with papillary thyroid cancer or a benign thyroid nodule (not recorded which). Some clones in this sample may be carry-over from other donors' samples.

Comments on this clone: Just one base apart from a much larger clone, this may be a read error. The rearrangement uses TRBV4-2 and TRBJ2-2, with D possibly being TRBD1 (5 bases). CDR3 size: 18 residues. Germline V lookup: CDR1 LGHNA, CDR2 YNFKEQ. This CDR3 is CASIQDIGDLLRGGELFF. The CDR3 region has the DNA TGTGCCAGCATCCAAGATATAGGTGACCTCTTAAGGGGTGGGGAGCTGTTTTTT.

In this sample, this clone turned up many times. The rearrangement uses TRBV5-8 and TRBJ2-7; 8 bases match TRBD1. V was pared by 4 bases and J by 2 bases, with 5 bases of the junction left unmatched. This CDR3 has 14 amino acids. Germline loops: CDR1 SGHTS, CDR2 YDEGEE. The CDR3 is CASSIRQGPYEQYF. CDR3 coding DNA: TGTGCCAGCAGCATTCGACAGGGGCCCTACGAGCAGTACTTC.

This clone is labeled as medium-sized. This sequence joins TRBV2 and TRBJ2-7; D perhaps matches TRBD1 (6 bases). The CDR3 extends over 17 amino acids. Germline V gene sequence: CDR1 SNHLY, CDR2 FYNNEI. Trimming cost V 6 bases and J 3 bases, with 24 bases left between them. The CDR3 sequence: CASRGRGSASSFYEQYF. CDR3 in DNA: TGTGCCAGCAGGGGCAGGGGAAGCGCCTCCAGCTTCTACGAGCAGTACTTC.

The chain has TRBV7-2 and TRBJ1-3, with 7 positions matching TRBD1. Germline V lookup: CDR1 SGHTA, CDR2 FQGNSA. The CDR3 spans 21 residues. J gave up 0 bases and V 2 bases, and 19 bases lay outside the gene matches. In nucleotides, the CDR3 is TGTGCCAGCAGCTTATCATTTTGGGACAGACTTCCTAGTTCCTCTGGAAACACCATATATTTT. This sequence encodes CASSLSFWDRLPSSSGNTIYF.

Judged by abundance, this clone is medium-sized. This chain uses TRBV12-3 or TRBV12-4 with TRBJ2-3, with TRBD2 matching over 8 bases. The J segment lost 2 bases and the V segment lost 6 bases, leaving 7 bases of the junction unmatched. This CDR3 is built from 15 residues. CDR3 loop: CASRPPGLDTDTQYF. Written as DNA, the CDR3 is TGTGCCAGCAGGCCACCGGGACTAGACACAGATACGCAGTATTTT.

V usage is TRBV5-6 and J usage is TRBJ2-1; 11 bases fit TRBD2. The germline V gene encodes CDR1 SGHDT and CDR2 YYEEEE. Trimming took 0 bases from V and 7 from J; bases not matched to a gene: 0. The CDR3 covers 14 residues. The DNA for the CDR3 is TGTGCCAGCAGCTTGGGGACTAGCGGGAATGAGCAGTTCTTC. Amino acid sequence: CASSLGTSGNEQFF. Using reference TRBV5-6 and TRBJ2-1 for the parts outside the CDR3, the full variable domain is DAGVTQSPTHLIKTRGQQVTLRCSPKSGHDTVSWYQQALGQGPQFIFQYYEEEERQRGNFPDRFSGHQFPNYSSELNVNALLLGDSALYLCASSLGTSGNEQFFGPGTRLTVL.

V and J are TRBV11-2 and TRBJ2-5, with D uncertain. Germline assignment: CDR1 SGHAT and CDR2 FQNNGV. Trimming pared 7 bases from V and 5 bases from J, leaving 8 bases between. The length of the CDR3 is 11 residues. The CDR3 here is CASTRMETQYF. The CDR3 nucleotides are TGTGCCAGCACCAGGATGGAGACCCAGTACTTC.

This clone was detected only a few times. The genes are TRBV7-6 and TRBJ2-3; weak D call: TRBD2 (5 bases). CDR1 is SGHVS, CDR2 FNYEAQ, per germline. The CDR3 is made up of 11 amino acids. V was clipped by 4 bases and J by 12 bases, with 11 bases between them. CDR3 coding DNA: TGTGCCAGCAGCTCCGGAGGTACACAGTATTTT. Its translation is CASSSGGTQYF. Full variable domain (rest looked up from reference TRBV7-6 and TRBJ2-3): GAGVSQSPRYKVTKRGQDVALRCDPISGHVSLYWYRQALGQGPEFLTYFNYEAQQDKSGLPNDRFSAERPEGSISTLTIQRTEQRDSAMYRCASSSGGTQYFGPGTRLTVL.

This clone is large in the sample. This CDR3 reads CASSVRTAGNTIYF. The CDR3 DNA sequence: TGTGCCAGCAGTGTCCGGACGGCTGGAAACACCATATATTTT. The rearrangement joins TRBV6-1 to TRBJ1-3; D gene ambiguous. Trimming removed 4 bases at V and 2 bases at J, with 9 bases between. The CDR3 is 14 residues long. Germline V gene lookup returns CDR1 MNHNS and CDR2 SASEGT.